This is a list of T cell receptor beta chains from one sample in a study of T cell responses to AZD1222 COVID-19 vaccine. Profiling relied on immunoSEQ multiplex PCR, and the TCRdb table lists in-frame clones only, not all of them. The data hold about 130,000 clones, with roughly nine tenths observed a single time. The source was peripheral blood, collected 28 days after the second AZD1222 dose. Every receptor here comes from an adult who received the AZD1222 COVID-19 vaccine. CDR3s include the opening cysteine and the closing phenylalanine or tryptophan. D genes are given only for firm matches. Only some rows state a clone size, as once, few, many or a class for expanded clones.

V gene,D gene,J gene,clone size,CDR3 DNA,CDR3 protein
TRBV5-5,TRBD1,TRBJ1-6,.,TGTGCCAGCAGCTTAGGGACAGGGGGAACTACTAATTCACCCCTCCACTTT,CASSLGTGGTTNSPLHF
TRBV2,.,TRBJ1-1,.,TGTGCCAGCATCATCGAGAACGGAGGGTACACTGAAGCTTTCTTT,CASIIENGGYTEAFF
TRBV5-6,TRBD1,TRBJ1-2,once,TGTGCCAGCGGACGGGACAGGGGGCTTAGTGATGGCTACACCTTC,CASGRDRGLSDGYTF
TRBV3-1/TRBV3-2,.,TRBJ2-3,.,TGTGCCAGCAGCCTCATTCAAGCGGGCCGCAGAGATACGCAGTATTTT,CASSLIQAGRRDTQYF
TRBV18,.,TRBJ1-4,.,TGTGCCAGCTCCCGAGGGGGGACTAATGAAAAACTGTTTTTT,CASSRGGTNEKLFF
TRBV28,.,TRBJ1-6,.,TGTGCCAGCAGTTCCAATCCGGGAGCCATCAAGGGCTCTTCTTCTTATAATTCACCCCTCCACTTT,CASSSNPGAIKGSSSYNSPLHF
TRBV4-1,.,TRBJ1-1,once,TGCGCCAGCAGCCATCGACCGACAGGAGCAAACACTGAAGCTTTCTTT,CASSHRPTGANTEAFF
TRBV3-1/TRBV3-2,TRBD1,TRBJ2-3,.,TGTGCCAGCAGCCAGGGACAGGGTAATTTAGATACGCAGTATTTT,CASSQGQGNLDTQYF
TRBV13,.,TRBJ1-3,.,TGTGCCAGCAGCTTAGGTAGCTCTGGAAACACCATATATTTT,CASSLGSSGNTIYF
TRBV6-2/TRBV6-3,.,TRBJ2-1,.,TGTGCCAGCAGTTACGGGACACAGTCCCTCAATGAGCAGTTCTTC,CASSYGTQSLNEQFF
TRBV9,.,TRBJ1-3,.,TGTGCCAGCAGCTCTCAGGGACTCCTCAGCTCTGGAAACACCATATATTTT,CASSSQGLLSSGNTIYF
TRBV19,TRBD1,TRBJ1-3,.,TGTGCCAGTAGTATTGACAGGGAAGGTCCTGGAAACACCATATATTTT,CASSIDREGPGNTIYF
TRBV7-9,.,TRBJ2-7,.,TGTGCCAGCAGTTCCTCCAGACACGAGCAGTACTTC,CASSSSRHEQYF
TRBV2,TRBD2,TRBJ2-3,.,TGTGCCAGCAGTGAAAGTATGGCGGGGGGCACAGATACGCAGTATTTT,CASSESMAGGTDTQYF
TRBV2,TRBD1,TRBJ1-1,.,TGTGCCAGCACTCGGGACAGGGAAGCCCCTGAAGCTTTCTTT,CASTRDREAPEAFF
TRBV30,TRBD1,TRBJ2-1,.,TGTGCCTGGACCCGACAGGGGCTTTACAATGAGCAGTTCTTC,CAWTRQGLYNEQFF
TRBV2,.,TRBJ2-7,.,TGTGCCAGCCGGAACGGCCTCTCCTACGAGCAGTACTTC,CASRNGLSYEQYF
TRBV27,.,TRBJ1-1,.,TGTGCCAGCAGTTTACTTCACTCACCTACCAACACTGAAGCTTTCTTT,CASSLLHSPTNTEAFF
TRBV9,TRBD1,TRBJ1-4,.,TGTGCCAGCAGCACCAGTCGGCAGGGGGCTGAAAAACTGTTTTTT,CASSTSRQGAEKLFF
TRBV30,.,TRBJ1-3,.,TGTGCCTGGAGTGGGGGCATCGGAAACACCATATATTTT,CAWSGGIGNTIYF
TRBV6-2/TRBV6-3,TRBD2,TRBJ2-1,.,TGTGCCAGCAGTTACTCGATTAATAGCGGGGGGCTCAATGAGCAGTTCTTC,CASSYSINSGGLNEQFF
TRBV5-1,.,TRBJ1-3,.,TGCGCCAGCAGCTTGGTGGGCAGGTTTGGTAACACCATATATTTT,CASSLVGRFGNTIYF
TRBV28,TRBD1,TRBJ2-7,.,TGTGCCAGCAGGGGGACAGTCAACTACGAGCAGTACTTC,CASRGTVNYEQYF
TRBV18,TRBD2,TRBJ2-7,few,TGTGCCAGCTCACCCCCCGGGACTAGCTCCTACGAGCAGTACTTC,CASSPPGTSSYEQYF
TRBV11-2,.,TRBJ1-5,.,TGTGCCAGCAGCTTTAGGGGGGCGGATCAGCCCCAGCATTTT,CASSFRGADQPQHF
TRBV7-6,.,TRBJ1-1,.,TGTGCCAGCAGCCTTAGTGGGGGAAACACTGAAGCTTTCTTT,CASSLSGGNTEAFF
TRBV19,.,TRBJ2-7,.,TGTGCCAGTACCCCGGACCATTACTCCTACGAGCAGTACTTC,CASTPDHYSYEQYF
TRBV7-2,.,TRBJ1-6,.,TGTGCCAGCAGCTTGACTCTGGCCCTCCACTTT,CASSLTLALHF
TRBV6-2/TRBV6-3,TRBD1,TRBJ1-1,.,TGTGCCAGCAGTGCGCCAGGGGGCGCCGGGGTCACTGAAGCTTTCTTT,CASSAPGGAGVTEAFF
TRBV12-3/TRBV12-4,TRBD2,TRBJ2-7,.,TGTGCCACGGGACTAACCCTCTACGAGCAGTACTTC,CATGLTLYEQYF
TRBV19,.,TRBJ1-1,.,TGTGCCAGTAGTCGCGGACGGAACACTGAAGCTTTCTTT,CASSRGRNTEAFF
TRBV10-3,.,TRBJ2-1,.,TGTGCCATCGCCGAGACTAGTCGCTCCTACAATGAGCAGTTCTTC,CAIAETSRSYNEQFF
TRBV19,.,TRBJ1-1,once,TGTGCCAGTAAGCGGGCCACTGAAGCTTTCTTT,CASKRATEAFF
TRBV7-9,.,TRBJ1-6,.,TGTGCCAGCAGCTTAGGGGAGGGAAGCTCCTATAATTCACCCCTCCACTTT,CASSLGEGSSYNSPLHF